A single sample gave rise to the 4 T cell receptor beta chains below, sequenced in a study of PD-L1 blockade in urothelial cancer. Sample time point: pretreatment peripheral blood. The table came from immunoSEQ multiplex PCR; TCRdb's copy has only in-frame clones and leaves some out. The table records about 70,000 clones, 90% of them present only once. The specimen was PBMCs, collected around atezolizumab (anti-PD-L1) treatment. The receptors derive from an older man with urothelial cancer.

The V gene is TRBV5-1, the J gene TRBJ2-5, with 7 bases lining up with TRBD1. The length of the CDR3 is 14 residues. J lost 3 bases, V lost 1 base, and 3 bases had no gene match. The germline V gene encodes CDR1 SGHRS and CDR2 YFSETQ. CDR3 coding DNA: TGCGCCAGCAGCTTGTGGGGACAGAAAGAGACCCAGTACTTC. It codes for CASSLWGQKETQYF.

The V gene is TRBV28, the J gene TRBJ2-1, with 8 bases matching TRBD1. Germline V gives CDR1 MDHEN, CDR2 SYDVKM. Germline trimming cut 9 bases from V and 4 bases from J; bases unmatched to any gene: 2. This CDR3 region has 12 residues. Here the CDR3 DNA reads TGTGCCAGTGGACAGGGTTACAATGAGCAGTTCTTC. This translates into CASGQGYNEQFF.

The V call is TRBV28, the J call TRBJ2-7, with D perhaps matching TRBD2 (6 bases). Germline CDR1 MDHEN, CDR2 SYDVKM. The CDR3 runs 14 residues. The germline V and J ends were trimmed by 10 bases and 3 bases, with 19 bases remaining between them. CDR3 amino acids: CATRLLGGVYEQYF. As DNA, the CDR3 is TGTGCCACCCGATTGCTGGGGGGAGTCTACGAGCAGTACTTC. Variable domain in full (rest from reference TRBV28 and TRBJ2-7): DVKVTQSSRYLVKRTGEKVFLECVQDMDHENMFWYRQDPGLGLRLIYFSYDVKMKEKGDIPEGYSVSREKKERFSLILESASTNQTSMYLCATRLLGGVYEQYFGPGTRLTVT.

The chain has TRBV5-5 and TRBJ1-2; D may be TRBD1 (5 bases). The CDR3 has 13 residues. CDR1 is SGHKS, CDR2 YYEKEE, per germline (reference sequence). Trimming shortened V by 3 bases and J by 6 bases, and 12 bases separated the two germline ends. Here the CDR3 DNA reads TGTGCCAGCAGCTCGCAGGGTAAGGATGGCTACACCTTC. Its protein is CASSSQGKDGYTF.